The next 21 T cell receptor beta chains were all read from a single sample in a study of graft-versus-host responses after intestinal transplantation. Their cognate antigens are unknown. TCRdb's table, derived via immunoSEQ multiplex PCR, lists solely in-frame clones and lacks some. The table has over 100,000 clones, roughly 95% seen once. The sequencing here drew on unstimulated CD8+ T cells sorted from spleen or lymph node cells, taken before intestinal transplant. The receptors were gathered from a human donor who received an intestinal transplant.

V gene TRBV5-1 combines with J gene TRBJ2-1; 8 bases line up with TRBD2. The V segment lost 0 bases and the J segment 9 bases; nucleotides outside the gene matches: 11. CDR3 length: 16 amino acids. The germline CDR1 and CDR2 sequences are SGHRS and YFSETQ. The CDR3: CASSLVPAGVVSEQFF. The DNA for the CDR3 is TGCGCCAGCAGCTTGGTGCCAGCGGGAGTCGTCAGTGAGCAGTTCTTC.

The CDR3 nucleotides read TGCGCCAGCAGCCAAGGTACCGGTTCATCCTACGAGCAGTACTTC. Translating it yields CASSQGTGSSYEQYF. The chain joins TRBV4-3 to TRBJ2-7; no clear D. Deletions cut 1 base from V and 1 base from J, with 11 bases between. Per the germline V gene, CDR1 is LGHNA and CDR2 is YSLEER. There are 15 residues in the CDR3.

CDR3 region: CASSLGLAGVYEQYF. CDR3 nucleotides: TGTGCCAGCAGCTTGGGACTAGCGGGAGTGTACGAGCAGTACTTC. This chain connects TRBV7-6 to TRBJ2-7, with TRBD2 matching over 14 bases. The V gene's germline CDR1 is SGHVS and CDR2 FNYEAQ. The CDR3 has 15 amino acids. V gave up 3 bases and J gave up 4 bases; unmatched junction bases: 2.

About this clone itself: Different DNA sequences within this sample yield the same CDR3. As DNA, the CDR3 is TGTGCCAGCAGTTTCGGGGACACGCAGTATTTT. Translating it yields CASSFGDTQYF. This chain links TRBV28 with TRBJ2-3; D possibly uses TRBD1 or TRBD2 (5 bases each). The ends were cut back, 3 bases at V and 9 bases at J, with 7 bases in the middle. Germline V gene sequence: CDR1 MDHEN, CDR2 SYDVKM. This CDR3 comprises 11 residues.

As concerns this clone: The junction and the germline gene differ at one end; a read error may be behind it. The chain combines TRBV7-9 with TRBJ2-1; TRBD2 aligns across 10 bases. Germline V CDR1 and CDR2: SEHNR, FQNEAQ (reference sequence). This CDR3 has 15 amino acids. CDR3 DNA sequence: TGTGCCAGCAGCGTAGCGACTAGCGGGCCTAATGAGCAGTTCTTC. Protein sequence: CASSVATSGPNEQFF. Full variable domain (outside the CDR3, taken from reference TRBV7-9 and TRBJ2-1): DTGVSQNPRHKITKRGQNVTFRCDPISEHNRLYWYRQTLGQGPEFLTYFQNEAQLEKSRLLSDRFSAERPKGSFSTLEIQRTEQGDSAMYLCASSVATSGPNEQFFGPGTRLTVL.

The chain links TRBV19 to TRBJ2-1; 7 bases align to TRBD2. V lost 7 bases to trimming and J lost 0 bases; unmatched junction nucleotides: 6. From germline, CDR1 is LNHDA and CDR2 SQIVND (reference sequence). This CDR3 region has 15 residues. CDR3 nucleotide sequence: TGTGCCAGTACTAAAGCGGGATTCTCCTACAATGAGCAGTTCTTC. The encoded protein is CASTKAGFSYNEQFF. The whole variable domain, remainder taken from reference TRBV19 and TRBJ2-1, is DGGITQSPKYLFRKEGQNVTLSCEQNLNHDAMYWYRQDPGQGLRLIYYSQIVNDFQKGDIAEGYSVSREKKESFPLTVTSAQKNPTAFYLCASTKAGFSYNEQFFGPGTRLTVL.

The gene calls are TRBV12-5 and TRBJ1-1; D remains ambiguous. V lost 2 bases to trimming and J lost 4 bases, with 11 bases between them. The CDR3 loop spans 14 amino acids. Germline V gene data show CDR1 as LGHNT and CDR2 as FRNRAP. CDR3 bases: TGTGCTAGTGGTTTGAATTCCCCAGCCACTGAAGCTTTCTTT. This codes for CASGLNSPATEAFF.

This clone was detected only once. CDR3 nucleotide sequence: TGTGCCAGCAGTCCCCGGGGACAAATCTACGAGCAGTACTTC. Translating gives CASSPRGQIYEQYF. The rearrangement joins TRBV27 to TRBJ2-7, with D tentatively TRBD1 (6 bases). CDR1 and CDR2 (germline): MNHEY, SMNVEV (reference sequence). V lost 5 bases to trimming and J lost 3 bases, with 14 bases between them. There are 14 residues in the CDR3.

The chain joins TRBV27 to TRBJ1-1; tentative D call: TRBD1 (5 bases). Germline CDR1 and CDR2: MNHEY and SMNVEV (reference sequence). Trimming pared 3 bases from V and 8 bases from J, leaving 10 bases between. The CDR3 has 12 amino acids. The CDR3 loop reads CASSLGGREAFF. The CDR3 DNA sequence: TGTGCCAGCAGTTTGGGGGGTAGGGAAGCTTTCTTT.

The V and J genes are TRBV6-1 and TRBJ2-7; no clear D gene. CDR1 and CDR2 (germline): MNHNS, SASEGT. Deletions cut 5 bases from V and 7 bases from J, with 18 bases between. The CDR3 totals 14 residues. CDR3 DNA: TGTGCCAGCAGTTGGAGAGGAACTCTTGCAGAGCAGTACTTC. It encodes CASSWRGTLAEQYF.

This rearrangement joins TRBV28 to TRBJ2-3; D gene uncertain. V was cut by 3 bases and J by 0 bases, with 7 bases left in between. There are 14 residues in the CDR3. Germline V gives CDR1 MDHEN, CDR2 SYDVKM. The CDR3 region has the DNA TGTGCCAGCAGTTTCACTATAAGCACAGATACGCAGTATTTT. It specifies CASSFTISTDTQYF.

The gene calls are TRBV4-3 and TRBJ1-2, with D tentatively TRBD1 (5 bases). Germline CDR1 and CDR2: LGHNA and YSLEER. The CDR3 is made up of 16 amino acids. Trimming cost V 0 bases and J 6 bases, with 17 bases left between them. The CDR3 is CASSQDARGRVDGYTF. The CDR3 coding sequence is TGCGCCAGCAGCCAAGATGCCCGAGGCAGGGTGGATGGCTACACCTTC.

This chain joins TRBV5-4 and TRBJ2-3; TRBD2 aligns across 12 bases. J gave up 4 bases and V 1 base, and 7 bases lay outside the gene matches. The germline CDR1 and CDR2 sequences are SGHNT and YYREEE (reference sequence). CDR3 length: 17 residues. The CDR3 DNA follows: TGTGCCAGCAGCTTGTCTAGCGGGAGGGCCGGGGCAGATACGCAGTATTTT. This encodes CASSLSSGRAGADTQYF. The full variable domain, with the rest looked up from reference TRBV5-4 and TRBJ2-3, is ETGVTQSPTHLIKTRGQQVTLRCSSQSGHNTVSWYQQALGQGPQFIFQYYREEENGRGNFPPRFSGLQFPNYSSELNVNALELDDSALYLCASSLSSGRAGADTQYFGPGTRLTVL.

This clone appeared a single time. The chain employs TRBV5-6 and TRBJ2-5; 11 nucleotides line up with TRBD1. V was clipped by 2 bases and J by 5 bases; unmatched bases: 8. Germline V gene lookup returns CDR1 SGHDT and CDR2 YYEEEE. The CDR3 loop spans 16 amino acids. Here the CDR3 DNA reads TGTGCCAGCAGCTTTGGGACAGGGGGTTTTTCGGAGACCCAGTACTTC. It is translated as CASSFGTGGFSETQYF.

The gene calls are TRBV11-3 and TRBJ1-4, with 10 bases matching TRBD1. The J segment lost 5 bases and the V segment lost 3 bases, leaving 3 bases of the junction unmatched. CDR1 and CDR2 from the germline V gene are SGHNT and YENEEA. The CDR3 extends over 15 amino acids. The CDR3 loop reads CASSFLDRGNEKLFF. Here the CDR3 DNA reads TGTGCCAGCAGCTTCTTGGACAGGGGGAATGAAAAACTGTTTTTT. Together with reference TRBV11-3 and TRBJ1-4, the CDR3 gives the full variable domain: EAGVVQSPRYKIIEKKQPVAFWCNPISGHNTLYWYLQNLGQGPELLIRYENEEAVDDSQLPKDRFSAERLKGVDSTLKIQPAELGDSAVYLCASSFLDRGNEKLFFGSGTQLSVL.

This chain connects TRBV28 to TRBJ2-5; a weak D match, TRBD2 (7 bases). The V and J ends lost 3 bases and 5 bases respectively, with 10 bases between them. The length of the CDR3 is 13 residues. The germline CDR1 and CDR2 sequences are MDHEN and SYDVKM. The CDR3: CASSFEGGETQYF. The CDR3 nucleotides are TGTGCCAGCAGTTTTGAGGGGGGGGAGACCCAGTACTTC.

The chain joins TRBV7-9 to TRBJ1-1; no clear D gene. Germline CDR1 SEHNR, CDR2 FQNEAQ (reference sequence). This CDR3 is built from 13 residues. Trimming stripped 6 bases from V and 5 bases from J, with 13 bases between. The CDR3 DNA is TGTGCCAGCAGAAAACTAGGAAGAACTGAAGCTTTCTTT. Protein: CASRKLGRTEAFF.

CDR3 sequence: CASSFGTGFAYEQYF. The CDR3 nucleotides are TGTGCCAGCAGTTTCGGGACAGGGTTTGCCTACGAGCAGTACTTC. The J gene is TRBJ2-7, the V gene TRBV28, with 9 bases that match TRBD1. The CDR3 runs 15 residues. Trimming removed 3 bases from V and 2 bases from J; junction bases left unmatched: 5. Germline V CDR1 and CDR2: MDHEN, SYDVKM.

This chain connects TRBV11-2 to TRBJ1-2; D call uncertain. The V gene lost 6 bases and the J gene lost 2 bases, with 10 bases spanning the gap. The CDR3 has 13 amino acids. The germline V gene encodes CDR1 SGHAT and CDR2 FQNNGV. CDR3 protein: CASSFVLNYGYTF. The CDR3 nucleotides are TGTGCCAGCAGTTTTGTTCTCAACTATGGCTACACCTTC.

The chain employs TRBV27 and TRBJ2-7, with D possibly TRBD2 on 6 matching bases. The CDR3 sequence is 14 residues long. V was shortened by 3 bases and J by 3 bases, with 12 bases between the two germline ends. Germline V lookup: CDR1 MNHEY, CDR2 SMNVEV (reference sequence). CDR3 sequence: CASSFAGILYEQYF. In nucleotides, the CDR3 is TGTGCCAGCAGTTTCGCGGGGATCCTCTACGAGCAGTACTTC.

The chain links TRBV19 to TRBJ2-1; 8 bases line up with TRBD2. Germline trimming cut 5 bases from V and 7 bases from J; bases unmatched to any gene: 16. CDR1 is LNHDA, CDR2 SQIVND, per germline (reference sequence). The CDR3 is made up of 17 amino acids. CDR3 sequence reads: CASSFPPGLALSNEQFF. Written as DNA, the CDR3 is TGTGCCAGTAGTTTCCCCCCCGGACTAGCATTGAGTAATGAGCAGTTCTTC.